The rows below give T cell receptor beta chains drawn from one sample of a study of T-cell memory formation after mild COVID-19. TCRdb re-called the 5' RACE reads through MiXCR, storing one row per CDR3 protein. The sample includes hundreds of thousands of distinct CDR3 sequences, 15% to 20% of them seen just once. The sequenced sample consisted of PBMCs or a T cell subset sorted from them (not recorded which). These receptors were collected from a man aged 18 to 29 who had mild COVID-19 (a few samples of this study predate the infection). Cell type and time point are not known. Each CDR3 is given with its conserved first and last residue. Each record gives: D gene, V gene, clone size, J gene, CDR3 DNA, CDR3 protein. D genes are given only for firm matches. The listing skips clone size in some rows; elsewhere it reads once, few, many or a size class.

>NA|TRBV28|few|TRBJ2-1
TGTGCCAGCACGGTAGGGGACAATGAGCAGTTCTTC
CASTVGDNEQFF
>NA|TRBV30|NA|TRBJ1-5
TGTGCCTGGAGTGGGGTACAGGGAGCTCAGCCCCAGCATTTT
CAWSGVQGAQPQHF
>NA|TRBV12-3/TRBV12-4|NA|TRBJ2-3
TGTGCCAGCAGTTGGGTCCACAGCACAGATACGCAGTATTTT
CASSWVHSTDTQYF
>NA|TRBV7-2|NA|TRBJ1-1
TGTGCCAGCAGCGGGCAGCCGGGGTTCACTGAAGCTTTCTTT
CASSGQPGFTEAFF
>TRBD1|TRBV4-1|NA|TRBJ1-1
TGCGCCAGCAGCCAAGATCCGACAGGGAGCACTGAAGCTTTCTTT
CASSQDPTGSTEAFF
>NA|TRBV7-9|NA|TRBJ2-7
TGTGCCAGCAGCCCACCAGGGTTCGGCTCGGGCGAGCAGTACTTC
CASSPPGFGSGEQYF
>TRBD1|TRBV5-6|NA|TRBJ2-1
TGTGCCAGCACCGGGGGACAGGCATCCTACAATGAGCAGTTCTTC
CASTGGQASYNEQFF
>TRBD2|TRBV3-1|NA|TRBJ2-1
TGTGCCAGCAGCCAACTAGCGGGGGGGAGCTCCTACAATGAGCAGTTCTTC
CASSQLAGGSSYNEQFF
>TRBD2|TRBV11-2|few|TRBJ2-4
TGTGCCAGCAGTAAAGGACTAGCCGGGACGCTAGCCAAAAACATTCAGTACTTC
CASSKGLAGTLAKNIQYF
>NA|TRBV6-6|NA|TRBJ1-1
TGTGCCAGCAGTTCTGCCCGGGCCCCCGGAGATTTGAGGAACACTGAAGCTTTCTTT
CASSSARAPGDLRNTEAFF
>NA|TRBV2|few|TRBJ1-1
TGTGCCAGCACCTTGGGGACAACGAACACTGAAGCTTTCTTT
CASTLGTTNTEAFF
>NA|TRBV7-2|NA|TRBJ2-5
TGTGCCAGCGGCTGGGCAGGGTCGACTTTTGGGGAGACCCAGTACTTC
CASGWAGSTFGETQYF
>TRBD1|TRBV5-1|NA|TRBJ2-3
TGCGCCAGCAGGACAGGGGCGAGCACAGATACGCAGTATTTT
CASRTGASTDTQYF
>TRBD1|TRBV7-2|few|TRBJ2-2
TGTGCCAGCAGCTGGAGGACAGGGGGCGTGACCGGGGAGCTGTTTTTT
CASSWRTGGVTGELFF
>NA|TRBV7-9|NA|TRBJ1-2
TGTGCCAGCAGCTACGACCTGGCTATTGGGAAGGGCTACACCTTC
CASSYDLAIGKGYTF
>TRBD2|TRBV27|many|TRBJ2-7
TGTGCCAGCAGTGAGTCGGGACTAATTTACGAGCAGTACTTC
CASSESGLIYEQYF
>TRBD1|TRBV5-1|few|TRBJ1-1
TGCGCCAGCAGCCGGGCGGGACAGGGGGCAGCGTACACTGAAGCTTTCTTT
CASSRAGQGAAYTEAFF
>NA|TRBV4-3|NA|TRBJ1-2
TGCGCCAGCAGCCAGGAGGTGGGACCGACCACCTATGGCTACACCTTC
CASSQEVGPTTYGYTF
>TRBD1|TRBV12-3/TRBV12-4|few|TRBJ1-5
TGTGCCAGCAGGGTGGGACAGGGGGCTAATCAGCCCCAGCATTTT
CASRVGQGANQPQHF
>TRBD1|TRBV29-1|few|TRBJ1-1
TGCAGCGTTTTCACAGGGGGCACTGAAGCTTTCTTT
CSVFTGGTEAFF
>NA|TRBV21-1|NA|TRBJ1-1
TGTGCCAGCAGCAAAGGTCCAGGGACAGAGAACACTGAAGCTTTCTTT
CASSKGPGTENTEAFF
>TRBD2|TRBV25-1|few|TRBJ2-3
TGTGCCAGCAGTGGACTAGCGGGGTTTAGCACAGATACGCAGTATTTT
CASSGLAGFSTDTQYF
>TRBD2|TRBV7-2|few|TRBJ2-3
TGTGCCAGCAGCCCCATAGCGGGGGGTGGAGATACGCAGTATTTT
CASSPIAGGGDTQYF
>NA|TRBV5-1|NA|TRBJ1-5
TGCGCCAGCAGCTTGGAATCGGGCCGCAATCAGCCCCAGCATTTT
CASSLESGRNQPQHF
>NA|TRBV25-1|few|TRBJ1-1
TGTGCCAGCAGGGCAGAGGGTAACACTGAAGCTTTCTTT
CASRAEGNTEAFF
>TRBD2|TRBV7-2|few|TRBJ2-7
TGTGCCAGCAGCTCTATAGCGGGAACCGGCGAGCAGTACTTC
CASSSIAGTGEQYF
>TRBD1|TRBV19|many|TRBJ1-1
TGTGCCAGTAGTCTCACAGGGGTGGGCACTGAAGCTTTCTTT
CASSLTGVGTEAFF
>TRBD1|TRBV20-1|NA|TRBJ2-6
TGCAGTGCTAGACCTGGGACAGTCAACGTCCTGACTTTC
CSARPGTVNVLTF
>NA|TRBV7-6|few|TRBJ2-2
TGTGCCAGCAGCTTAGTAGGGTCAGGGAGGCACACCGGGGAGCTGTTTTTT
CASSLVGSGRHTGELFF
>NA|TRBV29-1|NA|TRBJ2-2
TGCAGCGTTGGTGAGGGGATGGTCACCGGGGAGCTGTTTTTT
CSVGEGMVTGELFF
>NA|TRBV20-1|many|TRBJ2-3
TGCAGTGCTAGAGATCACCTAGCGTCCTCAGCCGGTCCGTATTTT
CSARDHLASSAGPYF